Presented here are 22 T cell receptor beta chains from one specimen sequenced in a study of neoadjuvant nivolumab and ipilimumab in lung cancer. The repertoire was sequenced with immunoSEQ multiplex PCR; TCRdb's copy has only in-frame clones and lacks some. The sample shows 25,000 to 35,000 clones, more than 85% of them seen only once. The source material was peripheral blood, sampled after neoadjuvant nivolumab, alone or with ipilimumab, at or shortly before surgery. The receptors derive from an adult with non-small cell lung cancer.

This chain connects TRBV5-8 to TRBJ2-7; 9 nucleotides align to TRBD1. This CDR3 is built from 17 residues. Germline V gives CDR1 SGHTS, CDR2 YDEGEE. After removal of 1 base from V and 4 bases from J, the junction contained 12 bases not matched to a gene. CDR3 in DNA: TGTGCCAGCAGCTTGTTTTTCGGTCGGGACAGGGCTTACGAGCAGTACTTC. Amino acids: CASSLFFGRDRAYEQYF.

This chain links TRBV11-3 with TRBJ2-3, with 13 bases lining up with TRBD2. Germline V gene sequence: CDR1 SGHNT, CDR2 YENEEA. V trimming: 4 bases; J trimming: 5 bases; junction bases outside the gene matches: 6. The CDR3 loop spans 16 amino acids. DNA of the CDR3: TGTGCCAGCAGCTCAGGACTAGCGGGAGATGGAGATACGCAGTATTTT. Amino acid sequence: CASSSGLAGDGDTQYF.

This rearrangement joins TRBV5-4 to TRBJ2-2; tentative D call: TRBD2 (6 bases). V lost 4 bases and J 2 bases, leaving 15 bases between the germline ends. This CDR3 spans 16 amino acids. Germline V gene lookup returns CDR1 SGHNT and CDR2 YYREEE (reference sequence). The CDR3, as DNA: TGTGCCAGCAGCCGAGGGCTAGCGCTAAACACCGGGGAGCTGTTTTTT. This gives the protein CASSRGLALNTGELFF.

V gene TRBV5-1 combines with J gene TRBJ2-5; D remains ambiguous. V shed 1 base and J shed 1 base, with 14 bases lying between them. Germline CDR1 reads SGHRS; CDR2 reads YFSETQ. The length of the CDR3 is 16 residues. In DNA form, the CDR3 reads TGCGCCAGCAGCTTGAACAGCTTCCAAAGCCAAGAGACCCAGTACTTC. Translated: CASSLNSFQSQETQYF.

The chain uses TRBV11-1 and TRBJ1-1, with unresolved D. From germline, CDR1 is SGHAT and CDR2 FQDESV (reference sequence). Trimming stripped 5 bases from V and 0 bases from J, with 16 bases between. The CDR3 runs 16 residues. The CDR3 loop reads CASSVSGTRVNTEAFF. The CDR3 DNA is TGTGCCAGCAGCGTTAGCGGTACACGGGTGAACACTGAAGCTTTCTTT.

This clone has just a few counts. The rearrangement uses TRBV2 and TRBJ1-5; perhaps TRBD1 as D (5 bases). CDR3 length equals 14 residues. CDR1 SNHLY and CDR2 FYNNEI come from the germline V gene. The germline V and J ends were trimmed by 4 bases and 7 bases, with 14 bases remaining between them. CDR3 coding DNA: TGTGCCAGCAGTGTATGGGGGGAGAGCCAGCCCCAGCATTTT. Amino acid sequence: CASSVWGESQPQHF.

Here the CDR3 reads CASSLGLASEQYF. CDR3 DNA sequence: TGTGCCAGCAGTTTAGGGCTAGCGTCCGAGCAGTACTTC. J is TRBJ2-7 and V is TRBV28; TRBD2 is a possible D gene (6 bases). The V gene's germline CDR1 is MDHEN and CDR2 SYDVKM. V lost 2 bases, J lost 6 bases, and 11 bases lay in between. The CDR3 is 13 amino acids. Looking up the rest from reference TRBV28 and TRBJ2-7 gives the full variable domain: DVKVTQSSRYLVKRTGEKVFLECVQDMDHENMFWYRQDPGLGLRLIYFSYDVKMKEKGDIPEGYSVSREKKERFSLILESASTNQTSMYLCASSLGLASEQYFGPGTRLTVT.

V and J are TRBV6-5 and TRBJ1-2; TRBD1 aligns across 8 bases. The CDR3 is 14 residues long. V was pared by 10 bases and J by 7 bases, with 14 bases of the junction left unmatched. The germline V gene encodes CDR1 MNHEY and CDR2 SVGAGI. CDR3 DNA sequence: TGTGCCACACTGGGCACCAGGGGGCGGAGTGGCTACACCTTC. Its translation is CATLGTRGRSGYTF.

This clone appeared a few times. The same CDR3 is also encoded by other DNA sequences in this sample. CDR3 nucleotide sequence: TGCGCCAGCAGTGGACAGGGAAACACCATATATTTT. Protein: CASSGQGNTIYF. The rearrangement links TRBV10-2 to TRBJ1-3, with TRBD1 as a possible D gene (5 bases). The ends were cut back, 4 bases at V and 4 bases at J, with 5 bases in the middle. Germline loops: CDR1 WSHSY, CDR2 SAAADI. The CDR3 runs 12 residues.

The V and J genes are TRBV11-3 and TRBJ1-2, with 8 nucleotides matching TRBD1. Germline V gene sequence: CDR1 SGHNT, CDR2 YENEEA. The J segment lost 5 bases and the V segment lost 5 bases, leaving 4 bases of the junction unmatched. The CDR3 is 13 residues long. The chain's CDR3 is CASSRQGAYGYTF. Written as DNA, the CDR3 is TGTGCCAGCAGCCGCCAGGGGGCGTATGGCTACACCTTC.

This chain connects TRBV7-9 to TRBJ2-3; TRBD2 agrees at 7 bases. Germline V gene data show CDR1 as SEHNR and CDR2 as FQNEAQ (reference sequence). J was trimmed by 4 bases and V by 4 bases; bases with no gene match: 11. CDR3 length: 16 amino acids. The CDR3 DNA reads TGTGCCAGCAGCTCCCCGAGAGCGGGAAGTTCAGATACGCAGTATTTT. It yields the protein CASSSPRAGSSDTQYF.

The rearrangement uses TRBV2 and TRBJ2-3; 8 bases fit TRBD1. This CDR3 contains 15 residues. V was clipped by 9 bases and J by 6 bases; unmatched bases: 14. CDR1 and CDR2 from the germline V gene are SNHLY and FYNNEI. The DNA for the CDR3 is TGTGCCAGTTTACACCGGGACAGGAGTGTGGATACGCAGTATTTT. This codes for CASLHRDRSVDTQYF. Supplemented by reference TRBV2 and TRBJ2-3, the full variable domain reads EPEVTQTPSHQVTQMGQEVILRCVPISNHLYFYWYRQILGQKVEFLVSFYNNEISEKSEIFDDQFSVERPDGSNFTLKIRSTKLEDSAMYFCASLHRDRSVDTQYFGPGTRLTVL.

The J gene is TRBJ1-1, the V gene TRBV14, with 8 bases matching TRBD1. V lost 3 bases, J lost 0 bases, and 6 bases stayed unmatched. CDR3 size: 16 residues. The germline V gene has CDR1 SGHDN and CDR2 FVKESK. This CDR3 is CASSHRRTGMNTEAFF. The CDR3 nucleotides are TGTGCCAGCAGCCACCGTAGGACAGGGATGAACACTGAAGCTTTCTTT.

The chain employs TRBV27 and TRBJ1-5; D is undetermined. This CDR3 comprises 16 residues. The V and J ends lost 1 base and 3 bases respectively, with 13 bases between them. Per the germline V gene, CDR1 is MNHEY and CDR2 is SMNVEV (reference sequence). The CDR3 loop reads CASSLLEPGNNQPQHF. Here the CDR3 DNA reads TGTGCCAGCAGTTTATTGGAACCTGGAAACAATCAGCCCCAGCATTTT.

The CDR3, as DNA: TGTGCCAGCAGCTTGGTTGGAGGATCAAAAGGAAACACCATATATTTT. Amino acid sequence: CASSLVGGSKGNTIYF. The chain combines TRBV5-4 with TRBJ1-3; D unclear. V was trimmed by 0 bases and J by 4 bases, leaving 14 bases between them. Germline assignment: CDR1 SGHNT and CDR2 YYREEE (reference sequence). This CDR3 is built from 16 residues.

The rearrangement links TRBV9 to TRBJ2-1; D possibly matches TRBD1 or TRBD2 (6 bases each). Trimming removed 4 bases at V and 8 bases at J, with 16 bases between. The germline V gene encodes CDR1 SGDLS and CDR2 YYNGEE. CDR3 length: 14 residues. CDR3 DNA: TGTGCCAGCAGCCCCTCGAGGGGGGAAGATGAGCAGTTCTTC. Translating gives CASSPSRGEDEQFF.

V usage is TRBV5-4 and J usage is TRBJ2-1; D remains ambiguous. The CDR3 spans 13 residues. The ends were cut back, 0 bases at V and 4 bases at J, with 5 bases in the middle. Germline CDR1 and CDR2: SGHNT and YYREEE (reference sequence). CDR3 coding DNA: TGTGCCAGCAGCTTGGTTGGGTACAATGAGCAGTTCTTC. Its protein product is CASSLVGYNEQFF.

V and J are TRBV18 and TRBJ1-4; D may be TRBD1 (5 bases). CDR1 is KGHSH, CDR2 LQKENI, per germline. CDR3 size: 13 residues. V shed 3 bases and J shed 8 bases, with 10 bases lying between them. For the CDR3, the DNA is TGTGCCAGCTCACCGTCAGGGTCGGAAAAACTGTTTTTT. This codes for CASSPSGSEKLFF.

As DNA, the CDR3 is TGTGCCAGCAAGCGGGGGGGGGAAACTGAAGCTTTCTTT. Amino acid sequence: CASKRGGETEAFF. The gene calls are TRBV2 and TRBJ1-1; possible D gene TRBD1, 5 bases. Germline CDR1 is SNHLY and CDR2 is FYNNEI. The CDR3 contains 13 residues. Trimming left V 7 bases short and J 5 bases short, with 14 bases between.

V gene TRBV5-4 combines with J gene TRBJ2-2; D is perhaps TRBD2 (6 bases). Germline CDR1 reads SGHNT; CDR2 reads YYREEE (reference sequence). Trimming cost V 3 bases and J 5 bases, with 26 bases left between them. This CDR3 is built from 19 residues. CDR3 bases: TGTGCCAGCAGCTCCCGGGAAACTAGGACCCATCGGGGGACCGGGGAGCTGTTTTTT. It yields the protein CASSSRETRTHRGTGELFF.

The sample holds one count of this clone. The CDR3 loop reads CASREDRANTEAFF. The CDR3 DNA follows: TGTGCCAGCCGAGAGGACAGGGCCAACACTGAAGCTTTCTTT. The chain uses TRBV5-4 and TRBJ1-1; 8 positions agree with TRBD1. The J segment lost 2 bases and the V segment lost 7 bases, leaving 7 bases of the junction unmatched. Germline lookup yields CDR1 SGHNT and CDR2 YYREEE (reference sequence). CDR3 size: 14 residues. Looking up the rest from reference TRBV5-4 and TRBJ1-1 gives the full variable domain: ETGVTQSPTHLIKTRGQQVTLRCSSQSGHNTVSWYQQALGQGPQFIFQYYREEENGRGNFPPRFSGLQFPNYSSELNVNALELDDSALYLCASREDRANTEAFFGQGTRLTVV.

This chain links TRBV7-8 with TRBJ2-7, with D uncertain. Trimming left V 1 base short and J 4 bases short, with 5 bases between. CDR3 size: 12 residues. Germline V lookup: CDR1 SGHVS, CDR2 FQNEAQ. CDR3 loop: CASSLVGYEQYF. The CDR3 region has the DNA TGTGCCAGCAGCTTAGTGGGTTACGAGCAGTACTTC.